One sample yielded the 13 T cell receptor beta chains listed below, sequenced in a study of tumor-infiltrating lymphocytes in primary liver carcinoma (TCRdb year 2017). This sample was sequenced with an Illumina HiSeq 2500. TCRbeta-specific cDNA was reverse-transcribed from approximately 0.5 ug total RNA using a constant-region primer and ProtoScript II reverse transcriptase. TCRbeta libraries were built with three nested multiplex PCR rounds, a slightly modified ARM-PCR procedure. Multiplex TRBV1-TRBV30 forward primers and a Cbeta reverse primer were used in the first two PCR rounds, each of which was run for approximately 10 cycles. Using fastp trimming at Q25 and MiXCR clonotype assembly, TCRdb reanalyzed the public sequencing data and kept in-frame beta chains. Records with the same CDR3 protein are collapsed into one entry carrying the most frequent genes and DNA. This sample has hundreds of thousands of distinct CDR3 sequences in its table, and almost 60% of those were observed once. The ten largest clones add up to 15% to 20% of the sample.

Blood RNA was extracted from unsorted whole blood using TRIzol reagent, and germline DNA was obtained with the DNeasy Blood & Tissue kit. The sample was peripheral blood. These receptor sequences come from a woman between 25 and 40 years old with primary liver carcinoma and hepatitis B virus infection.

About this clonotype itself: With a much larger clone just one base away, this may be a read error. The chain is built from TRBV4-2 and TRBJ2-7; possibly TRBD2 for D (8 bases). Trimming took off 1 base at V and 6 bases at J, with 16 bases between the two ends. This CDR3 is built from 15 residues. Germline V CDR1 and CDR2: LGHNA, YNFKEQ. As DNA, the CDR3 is TGTGCCAGCAGCCAAGGGACTAGCTGGGACAGCGAGCAGTACTTC. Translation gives CASSQGTSWDSEQYF.

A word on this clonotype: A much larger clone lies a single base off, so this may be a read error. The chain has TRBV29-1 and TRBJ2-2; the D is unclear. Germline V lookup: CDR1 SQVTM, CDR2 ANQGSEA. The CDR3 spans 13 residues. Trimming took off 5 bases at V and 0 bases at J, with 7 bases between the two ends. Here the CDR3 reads CSVSRTNTGELFF. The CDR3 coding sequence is TGCAGCGTTTCGCGAACGAACACCGGGGAGCTGTTTTTT.

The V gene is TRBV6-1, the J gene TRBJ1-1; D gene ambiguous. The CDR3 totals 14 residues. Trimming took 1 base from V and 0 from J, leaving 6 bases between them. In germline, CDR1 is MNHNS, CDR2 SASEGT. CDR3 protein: CASSEDRLNTEAFF. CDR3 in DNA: TGTGCCAGCAGTGAAGACAGATTGAACACTGAAGCTTTCTTT.

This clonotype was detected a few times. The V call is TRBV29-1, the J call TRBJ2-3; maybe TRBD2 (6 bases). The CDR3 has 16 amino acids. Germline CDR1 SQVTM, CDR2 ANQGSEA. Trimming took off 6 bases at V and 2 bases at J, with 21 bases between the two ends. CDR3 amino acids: CSVEGLPGLFTDTQYF. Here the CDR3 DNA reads TGCAGCGTGGAGGGGTTACCGGGACTGTTCACAGATACGCAGTATTTT.

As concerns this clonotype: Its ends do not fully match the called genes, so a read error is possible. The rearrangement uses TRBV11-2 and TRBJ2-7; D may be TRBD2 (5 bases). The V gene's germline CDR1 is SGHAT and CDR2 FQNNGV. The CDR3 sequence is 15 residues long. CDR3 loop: CASSPLSGRGWEHYF. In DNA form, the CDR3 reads TGTGCCAGCAGCCCTCTCAGTGGAAGAGGTTGGGAGCATTACTTC.

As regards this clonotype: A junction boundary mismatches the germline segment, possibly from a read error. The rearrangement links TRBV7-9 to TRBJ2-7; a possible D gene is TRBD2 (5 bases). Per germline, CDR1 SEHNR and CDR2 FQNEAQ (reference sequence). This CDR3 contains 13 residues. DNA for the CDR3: TGTACCAGCAGCTTAGGAGGCGGCTACGAGCAGTACTTC. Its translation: CTSSLGGGYEQYF. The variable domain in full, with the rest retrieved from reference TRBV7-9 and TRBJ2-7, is DTGVSQNPRHKITKRGQNVTFRCDPISEHNRLYWYRQTLGQGPEFLTYFQNEAQLEKSRLLSDRFSAERPKGSFSTLEIQRTEQGDSAMYLCTSSLGGGYEQYFGPGTRLTVT.

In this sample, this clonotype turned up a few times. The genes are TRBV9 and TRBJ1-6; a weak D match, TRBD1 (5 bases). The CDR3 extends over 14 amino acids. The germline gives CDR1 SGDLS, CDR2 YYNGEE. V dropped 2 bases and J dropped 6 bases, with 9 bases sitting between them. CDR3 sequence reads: CASSVNQGNSPLHF. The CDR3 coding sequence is TGTGCCAGCAGCGTGAACCAGGGTAATTCACCCCTCCACTTT.

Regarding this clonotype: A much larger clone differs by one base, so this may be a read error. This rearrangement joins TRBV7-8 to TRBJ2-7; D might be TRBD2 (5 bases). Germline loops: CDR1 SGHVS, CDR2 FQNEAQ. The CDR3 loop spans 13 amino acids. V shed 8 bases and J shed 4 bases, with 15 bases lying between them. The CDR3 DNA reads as TGTGCCAGCGATTCGGGATTGGAGTACGAGCAGTACTTC. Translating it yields CASDSGLEYEQYF.

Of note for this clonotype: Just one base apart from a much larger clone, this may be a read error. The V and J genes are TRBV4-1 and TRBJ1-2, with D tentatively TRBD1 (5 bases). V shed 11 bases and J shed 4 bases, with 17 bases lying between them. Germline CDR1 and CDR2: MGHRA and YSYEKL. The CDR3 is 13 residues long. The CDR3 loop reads CACTVSGGYGYTF. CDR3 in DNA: TGCGCCTGCACAGTTTCGGGGGGCTATGGCTACACCTTC.

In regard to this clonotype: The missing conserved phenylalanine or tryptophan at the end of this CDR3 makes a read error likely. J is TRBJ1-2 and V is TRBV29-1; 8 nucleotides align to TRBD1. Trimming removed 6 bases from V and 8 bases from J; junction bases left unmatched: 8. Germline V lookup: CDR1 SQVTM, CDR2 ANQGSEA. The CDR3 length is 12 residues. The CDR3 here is CSVLGTGQGYTI. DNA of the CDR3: TGCAGCGTGCTAGGGACAGGTCAAGGCTACACCATC.

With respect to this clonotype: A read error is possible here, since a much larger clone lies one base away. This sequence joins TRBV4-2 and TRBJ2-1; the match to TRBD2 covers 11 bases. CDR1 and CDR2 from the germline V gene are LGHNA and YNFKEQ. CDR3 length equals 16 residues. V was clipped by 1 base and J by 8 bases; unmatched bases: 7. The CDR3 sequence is CASSQVSGRAEDEQFF. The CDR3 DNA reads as TGTGCCAGCAGCCAAGTTAGCGGGAGGGCCGAGGATGAGCAGTTCTTC.

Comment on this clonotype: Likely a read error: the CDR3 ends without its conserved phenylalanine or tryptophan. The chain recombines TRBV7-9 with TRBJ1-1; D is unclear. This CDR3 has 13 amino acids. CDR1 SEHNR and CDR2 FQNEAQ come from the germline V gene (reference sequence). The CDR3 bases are TGTGCCAGCAGCTGGGGAGTGAAGACTGAAGCTTTCTAT. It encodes CASSWGVKTEAFY.

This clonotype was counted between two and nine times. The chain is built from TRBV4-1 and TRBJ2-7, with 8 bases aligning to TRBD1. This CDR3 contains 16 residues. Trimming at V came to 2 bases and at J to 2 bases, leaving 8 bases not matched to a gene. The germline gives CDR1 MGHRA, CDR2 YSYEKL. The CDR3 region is CASSQTTGDLTYEQYF. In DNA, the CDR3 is TGCGCCAGCAGCCAAACGACAGGGGATCTCACCTACGAGCAGTACTTC.